This T cell receptor (beta chain) comes out of a study of blood T cell repertoires in COVID-19. Study details: Whether acute or convalescent, the COVID-19 samples came from the United States, Italy and Spain. Sample material is recorded as cDNA or gDNA derived from T cells, B-cell-depleted T cells, or PBMCs.

As originally analysed: Amplification with reference gene primers provided the estimates of nucleated cell counts. The assay was immunoSEQ multiplex PCR, and TCRdb's table has in-frame clones only and misses some. V and J calls and clone size come straight from that table; D and trimming were deduced from the DNA. The data show around 83,000 clones, about 87% seen once. This clone qualifies as medium-sized. This TCR derives from an elderly man with active or convalescent COVID-19. Sample: peripheral blood.

The CDR3 nucleotides read TGCGCCAGCAGTGACACGTGGGGCCGGCCTTCAGAGACCCAGTACTTC. It is translated as CASSDTWGRPSETQYF. The V and J genes are TRBV10-2 and TRBJ2-5, with TRBD1 as a possible D gene (5 bases). This CDR3 is 16 amino acids long. Trimming left V 3 bases short and J 4 bases short, with 18 bases between. Germline V gene sequence: CDR1 WSHSY, CDR2 SAAADI.